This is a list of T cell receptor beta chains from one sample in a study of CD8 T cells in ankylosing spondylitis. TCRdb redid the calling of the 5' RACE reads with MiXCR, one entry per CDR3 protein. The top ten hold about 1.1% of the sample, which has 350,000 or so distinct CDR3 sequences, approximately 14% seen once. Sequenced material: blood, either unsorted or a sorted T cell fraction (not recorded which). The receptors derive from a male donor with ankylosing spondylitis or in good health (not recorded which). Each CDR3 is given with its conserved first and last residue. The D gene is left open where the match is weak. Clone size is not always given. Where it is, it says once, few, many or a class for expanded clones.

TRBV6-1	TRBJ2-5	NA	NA	CASSPPTGSVLETQYF	TGTGCCAGCAGCCCCCCGACAGGCTCGGTGCTAGAGACCCAGTACTTC
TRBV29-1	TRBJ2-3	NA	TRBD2	CSVWTSGGPTDTQYF	TGCAGCGTCTGGACTAGCGGGGGGCCCACAGATACGCAGTATTTT
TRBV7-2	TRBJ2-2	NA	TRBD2	CASSSPGLATGELFF	TGTGCCAGCAGCTCCCCGGGACTAGCAACCGGGGAGCTGTTTTTT
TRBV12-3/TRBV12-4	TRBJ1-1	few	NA	CASSLRGAEEAFF	TGTGCCAGCAGTTTAAGGGGGGCCGAGGAAGCTTTCTTT
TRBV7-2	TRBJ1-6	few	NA	CASRPDFPYNSPLHF	TGTGCCAGCAGGCCGGATTTTCCCTATAATTCACCCCTCCACTTT
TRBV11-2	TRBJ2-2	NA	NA	CASSFDRMSTGELFF	TGTGCCAGCAGCTTCGACAGGATGTCCACCGGGGAGCTGTTTTTT
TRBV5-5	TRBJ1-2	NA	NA	CASSLNNANYGYTF	TGTGCCAGCAGCTTAAACAATGCTAACTATGGCTACACCTTC
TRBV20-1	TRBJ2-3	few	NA	CSAKQGTDTQYF	TGCAGTGCTAAACAGGGCACAGATACGCAGTATTTT
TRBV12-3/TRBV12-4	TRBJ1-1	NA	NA	CASRNSGVAGEEAFF	TGTGCCAGCAGGAACTCAGGGGTGGCGGGTGAGGAAGCTTTCTTT
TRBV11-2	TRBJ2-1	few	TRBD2	CASSTGTSGRGHEQFF	TGTGCCAGCAGCACCGGGACTAGCGGGAGAGGCCATGAGCAGTTCTTC
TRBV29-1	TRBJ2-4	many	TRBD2	CSVFGLAGRGDIQYF	TGCAGCGTTTTCGGACTAGCGGGACGGGGGGACATTCAGTACTTC
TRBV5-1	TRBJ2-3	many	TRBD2	CASSLDGRALDTQYF	TGCGCCAGCAGCTTGGACGGGAGGGCCCTGGATACGCAGTATTTT
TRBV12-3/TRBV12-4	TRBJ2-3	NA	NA	CASSAGKGRRSTDTQYF	TGTGCCAGCAGTGCGGGGAAAGGGCGTCGAAGCACAGATACGCAGTATTTT
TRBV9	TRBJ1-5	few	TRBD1	CASSRQGGQPQHF	TGTGCCAGCAGCCGGCAGGGGGGACAGCCCCAGCATTTT
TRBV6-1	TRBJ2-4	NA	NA	CASSEWRAKNIQYF	TGTGCCAGCAGTGAATGGAGAGCCAAAAACATTCAGTACTTC